What follows are 16 T cell receptor beta chains derived from one specimen sequenced in a study of cytomegalovirus exposure and HLA in healthy donors. The PCR contained 60 Vbeta and 13 Jbeta primers. The assay was immunoSEQ multiplex PCR, and TCRdb's table has in-frame clones only and misses some. The sample consists of about 210,000 clones, 70% to 80% of them appearing once. The specimen was PBMCs. The receptors stem from a young woman in good health and CMV-seropositive.

The V and J genes are TRBV5-4 and TRBJ2-3, with 9 positions matching TRBD2. Germline loops: CDR1 SGHNT, CDR2 YYREEE (reference sequence). The CDR3 covers 15 residues. After removal of 0 bases from V and 4 bases from J, the junction contained 3 bases not matched to a gene. CDR3: CASSLVAGVADTQYF. The CDR3 region has the DNA TGTGCCAGCAGCTTGGTAGCGGGAGTAGCAGATACGCAGTATTTT.

This clone was seen only a few times. The chain links TRBV2 to TRBJ2-1; D not certain. The CDR3 extends over 11 amino acids. Trimming removed 2 bases from V and 8 bases from J, with 4 bases in between. CDR1 is SNHLY, CDR2 FYNNEI, per germline. The CDR3 spells CASSEIDEQFF. The DNA for the CDR3 is TGTGCCAGCAGTGAAATCGATGAGCAGTTCTTC. The whole variable domain, remainder taken from reference TRBV2 and TRBJ2-1, is EPEVTQTPSHQVTQMGQEVILRCVPISNHLYFYWYRQILGQKVEFLVSFYNNEISEKSEIFDDQFSVERPDGSNFTLKIRSTKLEDSAMYFCASSEIDEQFFGPGTRLTVL.

The gene calls are TRBV15 and TRBJ2-2, with D maybe TRBD2 (6 bases). Germline CDR1 is LNHNV and CDR2 is YYDKDF (reference sequence). This CDR3 is 14 amino acids long. The V gene lost 1 base and the J gene lost 6 bases, with 9 bases spanning the gap. The CDR3 coding sequence is TGTGCCACCAGCAGAGCACGGGAGCCCGGGGAGCTGTTTTTT. It specifies CATSRAREPGELFF.

The V gene is TRBV5-3, the J gene TRBJ1-5; 9 bases are a match to TRBD1. TRBV5-3 is sorted into the ORF group, with uncertain function. This CDR3 has 16 amino acids. Losses at the gene ends were 5 bases for V and 2 bases for J; bases not matched to a gene: 8. CDR3 region: CARSTGGREGNQPQHF. In nucleotides, the CDR3 is TGTGCCAGAAGTACAGGGGGCAGGGAAGGCAATCAGCCCCAGCATTTT.

CDR3 amino acids: CASSATAGGETQYF. The CDR3 DNA sequence: TGTGCCAGCAGCGCGACCGCAGGGGGAGAGACCCAGTACTTC. The chain employs TRBV2 and TRBJ2-5; 7 nucleotides line up with TRBD1. The germline CDR1 and CDR2 sequences are SNHLY and FYNNEI. Trimming cost V 6 bases and J 4 bases; bases outside gene matches: 8. The CDR3 totals 14 residues.

This clone was counted a few times. This chain links TRBV9 with TRBJ2-1; tentatively, D is TRBD1 (6 bases). CDR1 SGDLS and CDR2 YYNGEE come from the germline V gene. CDR3 length equals 16 residues. The germline V and J ends were trimmed by 3 bases and 0 bases, with 13 bases remaining between them. The CDR3, as DNA: TGTGCCAGCAGCGCCGGAACAGGGAGCTCCTACAATGAGCAGTTCTTC. It is translated as CASSAGTGSSYNEQFF.

This clone was picked up a small number of times. The chain carries TRBV9 and TRBJ1-1, with D maybe TRBD1 (5 bases). Germline V CDR1 and CDR2: SGDLS, YYNGEE. With 5 bases removed from V and 1 base from J, the gap between germline ends came to 12 bases. CDR3 size: 14 residues. CDR3 DNA: TGTGCCAGCAGTCCTAACACAGGGAACACTGAAGCTTTCTTT. It translates to CASSPNTGNTEAFF.

The chain employs TRBV28 and TRBJ2-7; the match to TRBD2 covers 9 bases. After removal of 4 bases from V and 0 bases from J, the junction contained 4 bases not matched to a gene. This CDR3 contains 15 residues. Looked up from germline, CDR1 is MDHEN and CDR2 is SYDVKM. CDR3 sequence (DNA): TGTGCCAGCAGTTCCCCTAGCGGGACCTCCTACGAGCAGTACTTC. It yields the protein CASSSPSGTSYEQYF.

This rearrangement joins TRBV27 to TRBJ1-2; D unclear. The V gene lost 2 bases and the J gene lost 4 bases, with 11 bases spanning the gap. There are 14 residues in the CDR3. The germline V gene has CDR1 MNHEY and CDR2 SMNVEV (reference sequence). Here the CDR3 DNA reads TGTGCCAGCAGTTTAAACCCGGTGCTCTATGGCTACACCTTC. It is translated as CASSLNPVLYGYTF.

The V and J genes are TRBV7-9 and TRBJ2-1; 9 bases are shared with TRBD1. Germline assignment: CDR1 SEHNR and CDR2 FQNEAQ (reference sequence). V was pared by 3 bases and J by 7 bases, with 10 bases of the junction left unmatched. This CDR3 contains 16 residues. CDR3 in amino acids: CASSLGDREYENEQFF. In DNA form, the CDR3 reads TGTGCCAGCAGCTTGGGGGACAGGGAATACGAGAATGAGCAGTTCTTC.

The gene calls are TRBV19 and TRBJ2-2; the D is unclear. Deletions cut 2 bases from V and 0 bases from J, with 7 bases between. Germline V CDR1 and CDR2: LNHDA, SQIVND (reference sequence). This CDR3 is built from 15 residues. The CDR3 DNA reads TGTGCCAGTAGTATATCCCAATCGAACACCGGGGAGCTGTTTTTT. This translates into CASSISQSNTGELFF.

The J gene is TRBJ1-3, the V gene TRBV5-8, with D unclear. Trimming removed 0 bases from V and 7 bases from J, with 14 bases in between. This CDR3 is 15 amino acids long. Germline lookup yields CDR1 SGHTS and CDR2 YDEGEE. Here the CDR3 reads CASSLVTGLWNTIYF. CDR3 in DNA: TGTGCCAGCAGCTTGGTCACCGGTCTATGGAACACCATATATTTT.

V gene TRBV11-3 combines with J gene TRBJ2-7; perhaps TRBD2 as D (6 bases). V dropped 0 bases and J dropped 3 bases, with 15 bases sitting between them. Germline-derived CDR1 and CDR2 are SGHNT and YENEEA. CDR3 length: 16 amino acids. The CDR3 sequence: CASSLDQTRTLYEQYF. DNA for the CDR3: TGTGCCAGCAGCTTAGATCAGACTAGAACCCTCTACGAGCAGTACTTC.

This chain uses TRBV9 with TRBJ2-7, with 7 bases that match TRBD2. Germline V CDR1 and CDR2: SGDLS, YYNGEE. CDR3 length equals 17 residues. The V gene end was trimmed by 0 bases and the J gene end by 3 bases; junction bases not matched to a gene: 12. CDR3 in DNA: TGTGCCAGCAGCGTAGGGGGAGGGGATGCCCCCAACTACGAGCAGTACTTC. Protein sequence: CASSVGGGDAPNYEQYF.

The chain carries TRBV6-1 and TRBJ2-1, with no clear D. There are 15 residues in the CDR3. Trimming left V 2 bases short and J 5 bases short, with 13 bases between. The germline V gene has CDR1 MNHNS and CDR2 SASEGT. In DNA form, the CDR3 reads TGTGCCAGCAGTGAAATAACGAGCCGAAACAATGAGCAGTTCTTC. This gives the protein CASSEITSRNNEQFF.

The chain joins TRBV28 to TRBJ1-5; 7 bases fit TRBD1. The germline gives CDR1 MDHEN, CDR2 SYDVKM. J gave up 4 bases and V 6 bases, and 6 bases lay outside the gene matches. The length of the CDR3 is 14 residues. The CDR3 is CASRVGQSNQPQHF. CDR3 nucleotide sequence: TGTGCCAGCAGGGTGGGACAGTCTAATCAGCCCCAGCATTTT.